This entry concerns a single T cell receptor beta chain. The antigen remains unidentified. The data were obtained in a study of T cell responses to AZD1222 COVID-19 vaccine. Findings and limits, study-wide: Seropositive at baseline were only six or seven AZD1222 recipients. Rises in breadth and depth of Spike-specific TCRs came after two AZD1222 doses. Nearly half of spike-specific TCRs reportedly target unmutated variant regions. Donor demographics were predominantly white British with a female majority; clonal diversity may be underestimated.

Germline loops: CDR1 KGHSH, CDR2 LQKENI. V gave up 0 bases and J gave up 4 bases; unmatched junction bases: 5. The CDR3 has 16 residues. Sequencing used immunoSEQ multiplex PCR; TCRdb keeps in-frame clones, though not all of them. The repertoire has tens of thousands of clones, nearly 85% of them found once; the top ten carry around 52%. The TCR originated in an adult in good health. The source material was peripheral blood, sampled on day 0 of AZD1222 vaccination. The V call is TRBV18, the J call TRBJ2-1, with 8 bases that match TRBD2. The DNA for the CDR3 is TGTGCCAGCTCACCACCTGGAGCGGGAGTTTACAATGAGCAGTTCTTC. Translating gives CASSPPGAGVYNEQFF.